The 23 T cell receptor beta chains listed next were all sequenced from one sample in a study of T-cell reconstitution after alpha-beta-depleted transplantation in children. TCRbeta library preparation incorporated unique molecular identifiers. TCRdb re-called the PCR reads through MiXCR, storing one row per CDR3 protein. The sample consists of about 250,000 distinct CDR3 sequences, about 24% of them appearing once. Sequenced here: PBMCs, mostly from graft donor cells, sampled 360 days after TCRalphabeta/CD19-depleted stem cell transplant. These receptors originate from a female patient aged 2-15 years who had a stem cell transplant for congenital amegakaryocytic thrombocytopenia, so the T cells may come from the graft donor.

The V call is TRBV6-1, the J call TRBJ1-4; D is perhaps TRBD1 (6 bases). The V end was cut by 5 bases, the J end by 7 bases, with 20 bases between. CDR3 length: 16 amino acids. Germline assignment: CDR1 MNHNS and CDR2 SASEGT. CDR3 nucleotides: TGTGCCAGCAGTAGGACCACATGGGGGGCGCCTGAAAAACTGTTTTTT. Translating it yields CASSRTTWGAPEKLFF.

The chain is built from TRBV5-1 and TRBJ2-5, with D maybe TRBD1 (5 bases). The V and J ends lost 0 bases and 5 bases respectively, with 14 bases between them. CDR3 length: 15 residues. Per germline, CDR1 SGHRS and CDR2 YFSETQ. In nucleotides, the CDR3 is TGCGCCAGCAGCTTGGTAGGGGTTGGTCGGGAGACCCAGTACTTC. Translation gives CASSLVGVGRETQYF.

To note about this clonotype: One junction end does not reproduce the germline sequence, and a read error may be involved. This chain connects TRBV4-3 to TRBJ2-3; the D is unclear. CDR1 and CDR2 (germline): LGHNA, YSLEER. The CDR3 contains 15 residues. The CDR3: CANSQEPGFPDTQYF. CDR3 bases: TGCGCCAACAGCCAAGAACCGGGCTTTCCAGATACGCAGTATTTT.

This clonotype was detected only a few times. This chain connects TRBV7-3 to TRBJ1-3; 7 bases are a match to TRBD1. Trimming removed 2 bases from V and 8 bases from J; junction bases left unmatched: 6. Per the germline V gene, CDR1 is SGHTA and CDR2 is FQGTGA. The CDR3 has 14 amino acids. The CDR3 loop reads CASSLRQGRDTIYF. The DNA of the CDR3 is TGTGCCAGCAGCTTACGACAGGGAAGAGACACCATATATTTT.

This CDR3 reads CSASGDRVNQPQHF. The CDR3, as DNA: TGCAGTGCTAGTGGGGACAGGGTTAATCAGCCCCAGCATTTT. The V gene is TRBV20-1, the J gene TRBJ1-5; 9 bases fit TRBD1. The CDR3 is 14 residues long. Germline-derived CDR1 and CDR2 are DFQATT and SNEGSKA (reference sequence). Unmatched junction bases numbered 4, after V lost 3 bases and J lost 4 bases.

The J gene is TRBJ1-3, the V gene TRBV30; maybe TRBD1 (6 bases). The CDR3 contains 14 residues. The germline V and J ends were trimmed by 5 bases and 0 bases, with 11 bases remaining between them. Germline V gene lookup returns CDR1 GTSNPN and CDR2 SVGIG (reference sequence). The CDR3 here is CAWAQGISGNTIYF. CDR3 coding DNA: TGTGCCTGGGCCCAGGGGATCTCTGGAAACACCATATATTTT. Full variable domain (outside the CDR3, taken from reference TRBV30 and TRBJ1-3): SQTIHQWPATLVQPVGSPLSLECTVEGTSNPNLYWYRQAAGRGLQLLFYSVGIGQISSEVPQNLSASRPQDRQFILSSKKLLLSDSGFYLCAWAQGISGNTIYFGEGSWLTVV.

This clonotype was observed a few times. The DNA of the CDR3 is TGTGCCAGCAGTTCTATGGTTCGGGGGAGGTCTTGGACAGCCAGCTACGAGCAGTACTTC. Translation gives CASSSMVRGRSWTASYEQYF. The rearrangement uses TRBV28 and TRBJ2-7; D may correspond to TRBD1 or TRBD2 (6 bases each). The V and J ends lost 4 bases and 3 bases respectively, with 31 bases between them. CDR1 is MDHEN and CDR2 is SYDVKM in the germline V gene. The CDR3 contains 20 residues.

The V call is TRBV3-1, the J call TRBJ1-4; 9 positions match TRBD1. The CDR3 has 16 amino acids. The V segment lost 2 bases and the J segment 8 bases; nucleotides outside the gene matches: 9. Germline CDR1 is LGHDT and CDR2 is YNNKEL (reference sequence). CDR3 DNA: TGTGCCAGCAGCCAACACTCGGGGACAGGGAACGAAAAACTGTTTTTT. Translation gives CASSQHSGTGNEKLFF.

The chain is built from TRBV5-1 and TRBJ1-5, with D unresolved. CDR1 SGHRS and CDR2 YFSETQ come from the germline V gene. V was cut by 2 bases and J by 2 bases, with 14 bases left in between. The CDR3 has 16 amino acids. CDR3 nucleotide sequence: TGCGCCAGCAGCTTTTCGGGAAGGCTTGGCAATCAGCCCCAGCATTTT. Translating it yields CASSFSGRLGNQPQHF.

This clonotype was seen many times. This rearrangement joins TRBV28 to TRBJ1-5; TRBD1 matches at 9 bases. The CDR3 consists of 13 residues. Germline V CDR1 and CDR2: MDHEN, SYDVKM. V gave up 8 bases and J gave up 5 bases; unmatched junction bases: 4. The CDR3 is CASDTGGHQPQHF. DNA for the CDR3: TGTGCCAGCGATACAGGGGGCCATCAGCCCCAGCATTTT.

The V call is TRBV7-9, the J call TRBJ2-1; TRBD2 agrees at 14 bases. The CDR3 has 17 residues. From germline, CDR1 is SEHNR and CDR2 FQNEAQ (reference sequence). Trimming at V came to 3 bases and at J to 5 bases, leaving 6 bases not matched to a gene. The DNA of the CDR3 is TGTGCCAGCAGCTTTGGACTAGCGGGGGGTTCTAACAATGAGCAGTTCTTC. Translating gives CASSFGLAGGSNNEQFF.

There are many counts of this clonotype. Written as DNA, the CDR3 is TGTGCCAGCAGCTTAGGGGGCAGGGATACGCAGTATTTT. Protein sequence: CASSLGGRDTQYF. This chain connects TRBV7-2 to TRBJ2-3, with D possibly matching TRBD1 (5 bases). There are 13 residues in the CDR3. V lost 1 base and J lost 6, with 8 bases in between. From germline, CDR1 is SGHTA and CDR2 FQGNSA.

This clonotype was seen ten or more times. V gene TRBV29-1 combines with J gene TRBJ2-1; tentatively, D is TRBD2 (5 bases). Germline V gene data show CDR1 as SQVTM and CDR2 as ANQGSEA. This CDR3 comprises 17 residues. V was cut by 5 bases and J by 2 bases, with 22 bases left in between. CDR3 in amino acids: CSVTRKARRLPYNEQFF. CDR3 DNA sequence: TGCAGCGTTACTAGAAAGGCCCGGAGGTTGCCCTACAATGAGCAGTTCTTC.

This chain uses TRBV10-3 with TRBJ2-7; D remains ambiguous. The CDR3 sequence is 13 residues long. Germline values: CDR1 ENHRY, CDR2 SYGVKD. V was cut by 10 bases and J by 5 bases, with 18 bases left in between. CDR3 amino acids: CATSIEEWNEQYF. The CDR3 region has the DNA TGTGCCACCTCGATAGAAGAATGGAACGAGCAGTACTTC.

This clonotype was picked up a small number of times. J is TRBJ2-1 and V is TRBV5-1; 9 bases line up with TRBD2. This CDR3 has 14 residues. CDR1 is SGHRS, CDR2 YFSETQ, per germline. V trimming: 0 bases; J trimming: 6 bases; junction bases outside the gene matches: 1. The DNA of the CDR3 is TGCGCCAGCAGCTTGGGCGGGAGGGCCAATGAGCAGTTCTTC. It encodes CASSLGGRANEQFF.

This clonotype has only a few counts. The chain couples TRBV3-1 to TRBJ1-2, with a tentative D call TRBD1 (5 bases). Germline loops: CDR1 LGHDT, CDR2 YNNKEL (reference sequence). The germline V and J ends were trimmed by 3 bases and 4 bases, with 6 bases remaining between them. The CDR3 is 12 residues long. This CDR3 is CASSHGTYGYTF. The CDR3 nucleotides read TGTGCCAGCAGCCATGGGACCTATGGCTACACCTTC.

This clonotype was detected many times. The J gene is TRBJ2-7, the V gene TRBV4-3; TRBD2 matches 8 bases. CDR3 length: 17 amino acids. V shed 0 bases and J 3 bases; nucleotides not matched to a gene: 10. In germline, CDR1 is LGHNA, CDR2 YSLEER. CDR3 nucleotides: TGCGCCAGCAGCCAAGAATGGGCGGGAGGTGCCATCTACGAGCAGTACTTC. It is translated as CASSQEWAGGAIYEQYF.

This clonotype was found once. This chain uses TRBV5-1 with TRBJ2-1; possible D gene TRBD1, 5 bases. Germline assignment: CDR1 SGHRS and CDR2 YFSETQ. CDR3 length equals 15 residues. Trimming pared 2 bases from V and 4 bases from J, leaving 13 bases between. Here the CDR3 reads CASSLEGVQYNEQFF. CDR3 nucleotides: TGCGCCAGCAGCTTAGAAGGGGTACAATACAATGAGCAGTTCTTC.

This clonotype was counted only a few times. This chain connects TRBV5-4 to TRBJ1-6, with TRBD1 identical over 7 bases. Germline-derived CDR1 and CDR2 are SGHNT and YYREEE (reference sequence). Trimming took 2 bases from V and 8 from J; bases not matched to a gene: 7. This CDR3 is 15 amino acids long. Here the CDR3 reads CASSLRGGRYSPLHF. The CDR3 region has the DNA TGTGCCAGCAGCTTACGAGGGGGCCGATATTCACCCCTCCACTTT.

The table lists this clonotype with many counts. CDR3 DNA: TGTGCCAGCAGCAACCTGGACAGGGCCACAGCTAACTATGGCTACACCTTC. This translates into CASSNLDRATANYGYTF. The chain couples TRBV7-8 to TRBJ1-2; TRBD1 matches 8 bases. This CDR3 spans 17 amino acids. Germline V gene data show CDR1 as SGHVS and CDR2 as FQNEAQ. V dropped 5 bases and J dropped 0; count of bases not matched to a gene: 11.

Concerning this clonotype itself: A much larger clone sits a single nucleotide away, making a read error possible. The gene calls are TRBV20-1 and TRBJ1-2; 11 nucleotides agree with TRBD1. Germline CDR1 and CDR2: DFQATT and SNEGSKA (reference sequence). The CDR3 runs 17 residues. Germline trimming cut 0 bases from V and 4 bases from J; bases unmatched to any gene: 10. CDR3 residues: CSARDSPPGQGGYGYTF. Written as DNA, the CDR3 is TGCAGTGCTAGAGATTCGCCCCCGGGACAGGGGGGCTATGGCTACACCTTC.

V and J are TRBV20-1 and TRBJ1-5; a possible D gene is TRBD1 (5 bases). The CDR3 loop spans 12 amino acids. V was clipped by 5 bases and J by 6 bases, with 11 bases between them. CDR1 and CDR2 (germline): DFQATT, SNEGSKA (reference sequence). The CDR3 nucleotides are TGCAGTGCTCATAGCGGGGGTCAGCCCCAGCATTTT. It translates to CSAHSGGQPQHF.

V usage is TRBV18 and J usage is TRBJ2-2, with D perhaps matching TRBD1 or TRBD2 (5 bases each). This CDR3 spans 16 amino acids. Germline V gene lookup returns CDR1 KGHSH and CDR2 LQKENI. Trimming stripped 3 bases from V and 1 base from J, with 12 bases between. The CDR3 loop reads CASSPRGARNTGELFF. The CDR3 nucleotides are TGTGCCAGCTCACCGAGAGGGGCGCGGAACACCGGGGAGCTGTTTTTT.